This T cell receptor beta chain was observed in a study of blood T cell repertoires in COVID-19 (TCRdb year 2020). Broadly, across the study: Samples covering the acute and convalescent phases of COVID-19 were provided by collaborators in the United States, Italy and Spain. The material from the prospective study consisted of cDNA or gDNA derived from T cells, B-cell-depleted T cells, or PBMCs. The dataset comprised deeply sampled blood TCRbeta repertoires from subjects exposed to, actively infected with, or recovered from COVID-19. A freely available public database, intended as a resource for researchers studying the immune response to SARS-CoV-2, is where the repertoires were released. The samples were drawn from the first 160 participants of the ongoing ImmuneRACE study and from 950 to 1,500 subjects provided by 6 global collaborators. Nearly every sample came with metadata listing a de-identified subject ID, COVID-19 status, age in years and sex. Where available, HLA class I and class II types were taken from metadata supplied by the sample provider and were not determined by assay-based typing. General conclusions and limits of the study: How much clinical and demographic metadata was included differed by source and by participant, and the metadata was provided uncurated.

TCRbeta CDR3 regions were amplified from genomic DNA using the immunoSEQ Assay, a bias-controlled multiplex PCR. Concerning the study's data processing: Within the assay, amplification of reference gene primers was used to estimate how many nucleated cells each sample contained. Sequence reads were collapsed and filtered to measure the absolute abundance of every unique TCRbeta CDR3 rearrangement. For each sample, productive Simpson clonality was calculated as the square root of Simpson's diversity index across productive rearrangements. Entries here come from immuneACCESS through TCRdb and include only in-frame sequences with V and J called. Some clones fail to appear in such tables; in the studies checked, an unresolved V gene covers under half of the shortfall, and the cause of the remainder is unknown. Clonal size and the V and J genes are those of that table, whereas D and trimming came from the DNA. This sample gives 150,000 to 200,000 clones in total; roughly 87% of them show up just once. The ten most abundant clones make up 11% of the sample.

Participants in the prospective study were aged roughly 18 to 95 years, lived in about two dozen United States geographic areas, and enrolled through a virtual design. In the prospective study, participants were assigned to cohorts based on the clinical history participants reported in a screening survey and a study questionnaire. ImmuneRACE Cohort 3 recovered participants were defined by two consecutive negative NP/OP PCR tests, healthcare professional clearance, or symptom resolution. Each participant in the prospective study had whole blood, serum and a nasopharyngeal or oropharyngeal swab collected by mobile phlebotomists. Participants in the prospective study had the option to provide additional blood draws and questionnaires over an approximately 2-month period. Before DNA extraction, blood samples from the prospective study were shipped at room temperature or frozen. As for this clone: This receptor's antigen is unknown. Base-call qualities are not available, and no considerably larger clone is one nucleotide away.

The CDR3 holds 15 amino acids from the cysteine to the phenylalanine. Kept here is only the CDR3 DNA, which spans 45 bases and is read in frame from base 1. CDR1 is given as MDHEN and CDR2 as SYDVKM, both from the germline V gene. V is pared back by 1 base and J by 0 bases, with 9 bases lying between the germline termini. The chain uses TRBV28 and TRBJ2-5; TRBD1 is a weak D gene call, 6 bases matching. Sequenced material: PBMCs or T cells enriched from blood (not recorded which). The sequence was collected from a middle-aged man who had recovered from COVID-19. Here the CDR3 is given as CASSLSQGYQETQYF. The nucleotides are TGTGCCAGCAGTTTATCCCAGGGGTACCAAGAGACCCAGTACTTC.